This TCR beta chain was found in a study of T cell repertoires in cytomegalovirus infection. Overall study: It was the public TCR beta signatures that indicated both CMV infection and matching HLA type.

TCRdb processed the reads anew with MiXCR; each CDR3 protein has one entry. The sample lists about 530,000 distinct CDR3 sequences; roughly 29% were seen once. The V gene's germline CDR1 is MGHRA and CDR2 YSYEKL. V lost 2 bases and J lost 0, with 16 bases in between. CDR3 length: 17 residues. Notes on the study in general: CMV-specific HLA-C-restricted TCR beta clonotypes dominated the ex vivo response. Carriers of CMV plus the relevant HLA were identified by cumulative public TCR beta family frequency.

This clonotype has ten or more counts. What it recognizes is unknown. The sample consisted of PBMCs. The receptor was isolated from a human donor in good health (CMV status not recorded). Some clones in this sample may be carry-over from other donors' samples. V is TRBV4-1 and J is TRBJ1-2; tentatively, D is TRBD1 (6 bases). CDR3 in amino acids: CASSQRPYREANYGYTF. CDR3 in DNA: TGCGCCAGCAGCCAACGCCCCTACAGGGAGGCTAACTATGGCTACACCTTC.